These 29 T cell receptor beta chains originate from one sample sequenced in a study of beta chain features in type 1 diabetes. Regarding the study as a whole: Shorter TCRB CDR3s, moderately but significantly so, marked every one of the four CD4+ subsets in Type 1 diabetes patients.

Expressed TCRB transcripts were sequenced because the isolated RNA had all been reverse transcribed beforehand. Assay used: immunoSEQ multiplex PCR; TCRdb lists only in-frame clones, some missing. Of about 240,000 clones listed, approximately 15% are singletons. These receptors have no identified antigens. Sequenced: naive CD4+ T cells from blood. These receptors all stem from a young man with type 1 diabetes.

This clone was seen a few times. The chain couples TRBV9 to TRBJ2-5; D is possibly TRBD1 (5 bases). Looked up from germline, CDR1 is SGDLS and CDR2 is YYNGEE. The CDR3 loop spans 14 amino acids. Trimming removed 3 bases at V and 5 bases at J, with 14 bases between. The DNA for the CDR3 is TGTGCCAGCAGCGGACAGATCGCCGAGGAGACCCAGTACTTC. It translates to CASSGQIAEETQYF.

The CDR3 reads CASSIGGGAYEQYF. CDR3 coding DNA: TGTGCCAGTAGTATTGGAGGGGGGGCCTACGAGCAGTACTTC. The chain uses TRBV19 and TRBJ2-7; D may be TRBD2 (7 bases). The V end lost 3 bases, the J end lost 2 bases, and 11 bases lay between the germline ends. Germline lookup yields CDR1 LNHDA and CDR2 SQIVND (reference sequence). This CDR3 is built from 14 residues. The variable domain in full, with the rest retrieved from reference TRBV19 and TRBJ2-7, is DGGITQSPKYLFRKEGQNVTLSCEQNLNHDAMYWYRQDPGQGLRLIYYSQIVNDFQKGDIAEGYSVSREKKESFPLTVTSAQKNPTAFYLCASSIGGGAYEQYFGPGTRLTVT.

This chain joins TRBV18 and TRBJ1-1, with D maybe TRBD1 (5 bases). Trimming stripped 3 bases from V and 2 bases from J, with 10 bases between. The germline V gene encodes CDR1 KGHSH and CDR2 LQKENI. The CDR3 contains 14 residues. In DNA, the CDR3 is TGTGCCAGCTCACCCGAGACAGTTAACACTGAAGCTTTCTTT. Amino acids: CASSPETVNTEAFF.

The V call is TRBV5-1, the J call TRBJ1-5; D remains unclear. From germline, CDR1 is SGHRS and CDR2 YFSETQ. The CDR3 spans 13 residues. V dropped 0 bases and J dropped 9 bases, with 10 bases sitting between them. This chain's CDR3 is CASSLGPSRPQHF. The CDR3 region has the DNA TGCGCCAGCAGCTTGGGCCCCTCGCGGCCCCAGCATTTT. The full variable domain, completed using reference TRBV5-1 and TRBJ1-5, is KAGVTQTPRYLIKTRGQQVTLSCSPISGHRSVSWYQQTPGQGLQFLFEYFSETQRNKGNFPGRFSGRQFSNSRSEMNVSTLELGDSALYLCASSLGPSRPQHFGDGTRLSIL.

CDR3 DNA sequence: TGTGCCAGCAGCTTAAGGGGTGGAGAGACCCAGTACTTC. Amino acids: CASSLRGGETQYF. This sequence joins TRBV11-3 and TRBJ2-5; a possible D gene is TRBD1 (5 bases). CDR3 length equals 13 residues. Germline values: CDR1 SGHNT, CDR2 YENEEA. Trimming removed 2 bases from V and 4 bases from J, with 8 bases in between.

This clone occurred a few times. This chain uses TRBV6-5 with TRBJ2-1, with TRBD1 identical over 9 bases. Germline lookup yields CDR1 MNHEY and CDR2 SVGAGI. J gave up 9 bases and V 4 bases, and 10 bases lay outside the gene matches. This CDR3 is built from 15 residues. The CDR3 DNA follows: TGTGCCAGCAGTTCTGGGGGACAGGGTTGGGGTGAGCAGTTCTTC. Amino acid sequence: CASSSGGQGWGEQFF.

The J gene is TRBJ2-1, the V gene TRBV7-8; 8 positions agree with TRBD2. The CDR3 contains 16 residues. The V and J ends lost 5 bases and 12 bases, in that order; junction bases with no gene match: 18. Germline values: CDR1 SGHVS, CDR2 FQNEAQ. CDR3 sequence (DNA): TGTGCCAGCAGCCCAGCCGCCGGGACTAGGGGTGTTGGGCAGTTCTTC. It translates to CASSPAAGTRGVGQFF.

The rearrangement joins TRBV6-4 to TRBJ1-2; perhaps TRBD1 as D (5 bases). CDR1 and CDR2 (germline): MRHNA, SNTAGT. This CDR3 contains 14 residues. V lost 5 bases and J lost 2, with 12 bases in between. The CDR3 DNA reads TGTGCCAGCAGTCCCTCGGGGGAGAACTATGGCTACACCTTC. Residues: CASSPSGENYGYTF.

This rearrangement joins TRBV18 to TRBJ1-5; 7 bases map to TRBD1. V gave up 8 bases and J gave up 5 bases; unmatched junction bases: 3. In germline, CDR1 is KGHSH, CDR2 LQKENI. This CDR3 contains 12 residues. In DNA form, the CDR3 reads TGTGCCAGCAAAACAGGGGATCAGCCCCAGCATTTT. This encodes CASKTGDQPQHF.

The V call is TRBV9, the J call TRBJ2-5; 8 positions agree with TRBD1. Per germline, CDR1 SGDLS and CDR2 YYNGEE. After removal of 2 bases from V and 11 bases from J, the junction contained 8 bases not matched to a gene. The CDR3 is 13 residues long. CDR3 sequence: CASSVGQVEPQYF. Here the CDR3 DNA reads TGTGCCAGCAGCGTGGGACAGGTTGAACCGCAGTACTTC. Full variable domain (outside the CDR3, taken from reference TRBV9 and TRBJ2-5): DSGVTQTPKHLITATGQRVTLRCSPRSGDLSVYWYQQSLDQGLQFLIQYYNGEERAKGNILERFSAQQFPDLHSELNLSSLELGDSALYFCASSVGQVEPQYFGPGTRLLVL.

This chain links TRBV30 with TRBJ2-1; perhaps TRBD2 as D (6 bases). The CDR3 covers 14 residues. The ends were cut back, 5 bases at V and 1 base at J, with 12 bases in the middle. In germline, CDR1 is GTSNPN, CDR2 SVGIG (reference sequence). Here the CDR3 DNA reads TGTGCCTGGGGAGGGGAGAGATCCTACAATGAGCAGTTCTTC. It is translated as CAWGGERSYNEQFF.

In its sample, this clone was seen a few times. The chain carries TRBV29-1 and TRBJ1-2, with 9 bases fitting TRBD1. The CDR3 runs 12 residues. The germline V gene has CDR1 SQVTM and CDR2 ANQGSEA. V shed 7 bases and J 8 bases; nucleotides not matched to a gene: 8. CDR3 DNA sequence: TGCAGCGACGGGGACAGGGCTGGCGGCTACACCTTC. Encoded protein: CSDGDRAGGYTF.

V gene TRBV7-9 combines with J gene TRBJ2-1; 7 bases are shared with TRBD1. The length of the CDR3 is 16 residues. After removal of 0 bases from V and 5 bases from J, the junction contained 7 bases not matched to a gene. From germline, CDR1 is SEHNR and CDR2 FQNEAQ (reference sequence). The CDR3 loop reads CASSLARRGHHNEQFF. The CDR3 DNA follows: TGTGCCAGCAGCTTAGCGCGAAGGGGGCACCACAATGAGCAGTTCTTC.

V is TRBV29-1 and J is TRBJ2-1; tentative D call: TRBD2 (7 bases). The germline gives CDR1 SQVTM, CDR2 ANQGSEA. The CDR3 is 14 residues long. Deletions cut 3 bases from V and 8 bases from J, with 17 bases between. CDR3 in amino acids: CSVENREGLDEQFF. CDR3 sequence (DNA): TGCAGCGTTGAGAACAGGGAGGGTTTGGATGAGCAGTTCTTC.

The rearrangement joins TRBV6-5 to TRBJ1-2; 7 bases agree with TRBD1. V trimming: 6 bases; J trimming: 4 bases; junction bases outside the gene matches: 5. This CDR3 is 13 amino acids long. CDR1 and CDR2 from the germline V gene are MNHEY and SVGAGI. The CDR3 here is CASRLTGAYGYTF. CDR3 nucleotide sequence: TGTGCCAGCAGACTTACAGGGGCCTATGGCTACACCTTC.

V is TRBV6-6 and J is TRBJ2-5, with D uncertain. Germline CDR1 reads MNHNY; CDR2 reads SVGAGI (reference sequence). V lost 1 base and J lost 2, with 5 bases in between. The CDR3 spans 13 residues. CDR3 nucleotides: TGTGCCAGCAGTTACTGGGCTCAAGAGACCCAGTACTTC. Protein product: CASSYWAQETQYF.

The chain employs TRBV10-3 and TRBJ1-4, with 7 bases identical to TRBD1. CDR1 is ENHRY and CDR2 is SYGVKD in the germline V gene. J lost 3 bases, V lost 3 bases, and 4 bases had no gene match. This CDR3 contains 15 residues. This chain's CDR3 is CAISDPQGANEKLFF. CDR3 DNA sequence: TGTGCCATCAGTGACCCTCAGGGGGCTAATGAAAAACTGTTTTTT.

This clone was observed a few times. The V gene is TRBV5-6, the J gene TRBJ2-1; D may be TRBD2 (5 bases). The CDR3 has 14 amino acids. Trimming took off 4 bases at V and 5 bases at J, with 13 bases between the two ends. CDR1 is SGHDT and CDR2 is YYEEEE in the germline V gene. The CDR3 DNA reads as TGTGCCAGCAGCGGAACGAGCGGTAACAATGAGCAGTTCTTC. It specifies CASSGTSGNNEQFF.

This clone was detected only a few times. The chain recombines TRBV29-1 with TRBJ1-1, with D possibly TRBD1 on 5 matching bases. This CDR3 contains 12 residues. Germline loops: CDR1 SQVTM, CDR2 ANQGSEA. V was pared by 5 bases and J by 3 bases, with 10 bases between. The CDR3 nucleotides read TGCAGCGTTTTTCCCAGGGACACTGAAGCTTTCTTT. Amino acids: CSVFPRDTEAFF.

This clone was seen more than once but under ten times. The chain couples TRBV6-1 to TRBJ2-3, with 14 positions matching TRBD2. The germline CDR1 and CDR2 sequences are MNHNS and SASEGT. This CDR3 contains 17 residues. V dropped 6 bases and J dropped 1; count of bases not matched to a gene: 6. The CDR3 DNA is TGTGCCAGCAGGGAACCGGGACTAGCGGGGGGCACAGATACGCAGTATTTT. Translation: CASREPGLAGGTDTQYF.

V usage is TRBV7-2 and J usage is TRBJ2-3; TRBD2 aligns across 8 bases. The germline V gene has CDR1 SGHTA and CDR2 FQGNSA. J was trimmed by 7 bases and V by 7 bases; bases with no gene match: 16. This CDR3 is 16 amino acids long. In nucleotides, the CDR3 is TGTGCCAGCACCCCCGGGGGAAGCGGGAGTCGGAATACGCAGTATTTT. The encoded protein is CASTPGGSGSRNTQYF.

This chain uses TRBV5-6 with TRBJ1-1; 7 bases align to TRBD1. The CDR3 covers 13 residues. The V gene end was trimmed by 6 bases and the J gene end by 2 bases; junction bases not matched to a gene: 4. Per germline, CDR1 SGHDT and CDR2 YYEEEE. CDR3: CASTGQVNTEAFF. In DNA, the CDR3 is TGTGCCAGCACCGGACAGGTTAACACTGAAGCTTTCTTT.

Only a few counts were recorded for this clone. The V and J genes are TRBV5-6 and TRBJ2-7; TRBD1 aligns across 7 bases. The CDR3 contains 15 residues. The germline V gene has CDR1 SGHDT and CDR2 YYEEEE. V shed 4 bases, J shed 0 bases, and the junction held 7 bases outside the gene matches. DNA of the CDR3: TGTGCCAGCAGCCCGGGACAGTTCCACTCCTACGAGCAGTACTTC. Its translation is CASSPGQFHSYEQYF.

The chain is built from TRBV5-6 and TRBJ1-1, with a possible D match to TRBD1 (5 bases). Between the trimmed V and J ends, which lost 3 bases and 8 bases, there was a span of 20 bases. Germline V CDR1 and CDR2: SGHDT, YYEEEE. There are 15 residues in the CDR3. In nucleotides, the CDR3 is TGTGCCAGCAGCTGGGAGGGACCGGGGAGACGCGAAGCTTTCTTT. It codes for CASSWEGPGRREAFF.

In this sample, this clone turned up a few times. This chain connects TRBV5-1 to TRBJ2-3; D not certain. The CDR3 length is 14 residues. Germline-derived CDR1 and CDR2 are SGHRS and YFSETQ. Trimming took off 4 bases at V and 1 base at J, with 10 bases between the two ends. As DNA, the CDR3 is TGCGCCAGCAGCCGCCGAGCACGCACAGATACGCAGTATTTT. As protein: CASSRRARTDTQYF.

This clone was counted only a few times. J is TRBJ2-3 and V is TRBV4-2; TRBD2 matches at 13 bases. With 0 bases clipped from V and 0 bases from J, the junction kept 9 bases outside the gene matches. Germline V gene lookup returns CDR1 LGHNA and CDR2 YNFKEQ. The CDR3 spans 20 residues. The CDR3: CASSQDRGLAGDTSTDTQYF. Written as DNA, the CDR3 is TGTGCCAGCAGCCAAGATCGTGGACTAGCGGGGGATACTAGCACAGATACGCAGTATTTT.

The chain uses TRBV2 and TRBJ1-1; D not resolved. Trimming removed 5 bases at V and 0 bases at J, with 10 bases between. Germline CDR1 SNHLY, CDR2 FYNNEI. This CDR3 region has 14 residues. In DNA, the CDR3 is TGTGCCAGCAGTCCTACAGTCATGAACACTGAAGCTTTCTTT. Amino acid sequence: CASSPTVMNTEAFF.

This clone was counted a few times. The chain joins TRBV10-3 to TRBJ2-5; possible D gene TRBD2, 6 bases. Trimming removed 3 bases at V and 4 bases at J, with 12 bases between. Germline CDR1 and CDR2: ENHRY and SYGVKD. The CDR3 sequence is 14 residues long. The CDR3 is CAISDRGWGETQYF. CDR3 in DNA: TGTGCCATCAGTGACCGGGGGTGGGGAGAGACCCAGTACTTC.

This sequence joins TRBV2 and TRBJ2-7; D ambiguous. The germline CDR1 and CDR2 sequences are SNHLY and FYNNEI. Trimming removed 8 bases at V and 2 bases at J, with 7 bases between. The CDR3 contains 11 residues. CDR3 residues: CASRRTYEQYF. CDR3 DNA: TGTGCCAGCCGGCGGACCTACGAGCAGTACTTC.